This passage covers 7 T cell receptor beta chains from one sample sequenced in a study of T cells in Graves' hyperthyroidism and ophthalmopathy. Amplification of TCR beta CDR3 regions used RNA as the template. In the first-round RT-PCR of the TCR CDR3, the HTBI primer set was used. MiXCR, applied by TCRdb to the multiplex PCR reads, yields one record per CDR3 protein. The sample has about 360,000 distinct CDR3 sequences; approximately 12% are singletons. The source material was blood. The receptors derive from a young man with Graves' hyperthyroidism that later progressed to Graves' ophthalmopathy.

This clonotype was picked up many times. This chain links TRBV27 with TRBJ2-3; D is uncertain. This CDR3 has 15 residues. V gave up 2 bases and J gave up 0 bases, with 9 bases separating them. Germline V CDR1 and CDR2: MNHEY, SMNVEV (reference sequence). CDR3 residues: CASSLNSPSTDTQYF. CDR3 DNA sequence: TGTGCCAGCAGTTTAAACAGTCCTAGCACAGATACGCAGTATTTT.

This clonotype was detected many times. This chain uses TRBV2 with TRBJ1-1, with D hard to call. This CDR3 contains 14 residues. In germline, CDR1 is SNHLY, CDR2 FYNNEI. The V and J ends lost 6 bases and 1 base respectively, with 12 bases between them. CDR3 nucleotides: TGTGCCAGCAGCGATCAGGTGAGGAACACTGAAGCTTTCTTT. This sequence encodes CASSDQVRNTEAFF.

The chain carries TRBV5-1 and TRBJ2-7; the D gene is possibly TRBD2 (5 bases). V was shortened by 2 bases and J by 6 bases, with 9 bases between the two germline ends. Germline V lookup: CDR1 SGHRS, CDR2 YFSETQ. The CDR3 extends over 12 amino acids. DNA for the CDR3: TGCGCCAGCAGCTTTCTAGCAACCGAGCAGTACTTC. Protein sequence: CASSFLATEQYF.

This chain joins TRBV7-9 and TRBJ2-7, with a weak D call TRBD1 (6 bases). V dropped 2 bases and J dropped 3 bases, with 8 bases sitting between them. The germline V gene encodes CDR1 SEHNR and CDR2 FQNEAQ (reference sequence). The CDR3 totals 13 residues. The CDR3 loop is CASSLWDNYEQYF. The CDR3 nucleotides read TGTGCCAGCAGCTTATGGGACAACTACGAGCAGTACTTC.

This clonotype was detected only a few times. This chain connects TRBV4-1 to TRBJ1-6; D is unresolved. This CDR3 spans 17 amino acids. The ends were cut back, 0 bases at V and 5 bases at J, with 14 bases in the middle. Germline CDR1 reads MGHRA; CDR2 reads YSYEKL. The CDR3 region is CASSQDGGRQNNSPLHF. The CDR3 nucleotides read TGCGCCAGCAGCCAAGATGGAGGTCGGCAGAATAATTCACCCCTCCACTTT.

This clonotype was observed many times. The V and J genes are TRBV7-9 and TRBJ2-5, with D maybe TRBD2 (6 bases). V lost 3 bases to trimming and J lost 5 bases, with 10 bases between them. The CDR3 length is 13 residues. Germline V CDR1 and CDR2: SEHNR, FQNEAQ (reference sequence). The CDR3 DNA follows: TGTGCCAGCAGCTTGGAGGGTTGGGAGACCCAGTACTTC. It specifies CASSLEGWETQYF.

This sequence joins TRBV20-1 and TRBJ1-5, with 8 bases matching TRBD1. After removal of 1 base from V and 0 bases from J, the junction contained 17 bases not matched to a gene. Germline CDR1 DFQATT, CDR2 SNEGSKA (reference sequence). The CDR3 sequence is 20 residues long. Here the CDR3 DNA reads TGCAGTGCTAGAGTGCCCCTCTGGACAGGGACGGGAATTAGCAATCAGCCCCAGCATTTT. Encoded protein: CSARVPLWTGTGISNQPQHF.